A single sample is the source of the 11 T cell receptor beta chains below, sequenced in a study of T cell changes during pregnancy in multiple sclerosis (dated by TCRdb to between 2018 and 2021). The protocol used for the library was the immunoSEQ multiplex PCR assay. The source is immuneACCESS, and TCRdb retained only in-frame sequences with V and J called. Part of the clones is not carried over; for the studies checked, unresolved V genes explain less than half of this, and the remainder is unexplained. The table for this sample lists tens of thousands of clones; over 85% of them were counted only once. About 0.13% of the sample belongs to the ten largest clones. This material consisted of CD4+ T cells from peripheral blood mononuclear cells, taken after pregnancy. The receptors here all came from a female donor with multiple sclerosis, enrolled in a pregnancy study.

The V call is TRBV15, the J call TRBJ1-5; 7 bases line up with TRBD1. Germline lookup yields CDR1 LNHNV and CDR2 YYDKDF (reference sequence). V lost 6 bases to trimming and J lost 2 bases; unmatched junction nucleotides: 7. The CDR3 covers 15 residues. CDR3 sequence reads: CATRSDRERNQPQHF. CDR3 DNA: TGTGCCACCAGAAGCGACAGGGAACGCAATCAGCCCCAGCATTTT.

The rearrangement links TRBV5-1 to TRBJ2-6; TRBD1 matches 9 bases. CDR3 length: 17 residues. Germline values: CDR1 SGHRS, CDR2 YFSETQ. V shed 4 bases and J 0 bases; nucleotides not matched to a gene: 5. The CDR3 loop reads CASSRDRAHSGANVLTF. The CDR3 nucleotides read TGCGCCAGCAGCAGGGACAGGGCCCACTCTGGGGCCAACGTCCTGACTTTC.

The rearrangement joins TRBV30 to TRBJ2-7; TRBD2 aligns across 11 bases. Germline assignment: CDR1 GTSNPN and CDR2 SVGIG (reference sequence). There are 15 residues in the CDR3. Losses at the gene ends were 3 bases for V and 6 bases for J; bases not matched to a gene: 10. CDR3 sequence: CAWSTKLAGGAEQYF. CDR3 bases: TGTGCCTGGAGCACTAAGCTAGCGGGAGGAGCCGAGCAGTACTTC.

V gene TRBV7-2 combines with J gene TRBJ2-7, with TRBD1 identical over 11 bases. With 5 bases clipped from V and 4 bases from J, the junction kept 7 bases outside the gene matches. The CDR3 spans 15 residues. CDR1 and CDR2 from the germline V gene are SGHTA and FQGNSA. The CDR3 loop reads CASSITGTGGYEQYF. CDR3 DNA: TGTGCCAGCAGCATAACCGGGACAGGGGGTTACGAGCAGTACTTC.

Comment on this clone: The same CDR3 can be traced to other DNA sequences in this sample. The CDR3 spells CASSGTGGRTDTQYF. DNA for the CDR3: TGTGCCAGCAGTGGCACAGGGGGACGCACAGATACGCAGTATTTT. The rearrangement links TRBV6-1 to TRBJ2-3; 8 bases are a match to TRBD1. V was pared by 4 bases and J by 1 base, with 4 bases of the junction left unmatched. This CDR3 has 15 residues. Looked up from germline, CDR1 is MNHNS and CDR2 is SASEGT.

The chain has TRBV6-5 and TRBJ2-3; 8 nucleotides line up with TRBD2. V trimming: 0 bases; J trimming: 5 bases; junction bases outside the gene matches: 7. The CDR3 is 16 amino acids. The germline gives CDR1 MNHEY, CDR2 SVGAGI. In nucleotides, the CDR3 is TGTGCCAGCAGTTACTCGGGGACTAGAGCCGAAGATACGCAGTATTTT. As protein: CASSYSGTRAEDTQYF.

This chain joins TRBV2 and TRBJ2-7; TRBD1 might be the D (6 bases). The CDR3 has 15 amino acids. V was trimmed by 6 bases and J by 2 bases, leaving 17 bases between them. Germline assignment: CDR1 SNHLY and CDR2 FYNNEI. The CDR3, as DNA: TGTGCCAGCAGCGACCAGGGGTCCCTTACCTACGAGCAGTACTTC. This sequence encodes CASSDQGSLTYEQYF. The entire variable domain, with the rest obtained from reference TRBV2 and TRBJ2-7, is as follows: EPEVTQTPSHQVTQMGQEVILRCVPISNHLYFYWYRQILGQKVEFLVSFYNNEISEKSEIFDDQFSVERPDGSNFTLKIRSTKLEDSAMYFCASSDQGSLTYEQYFGPGTRLTVT.

CDR3 sequence (DNA): TGTGCCAGTAGTACGAATCAGGGTAATTCCGATAGCAATCAGCCCCAGCATTTT. Translation: CASSTNQGNSDSNQPQHF. The chain is built from TRBV19 and TRBJ1-5; the D gene is possibly TRBD1 (5 bases). CDR3 length equals 18 residues. CDR1 is LNHDA, CDR2 SQIVND, per germline (reference sequence). V gave up 4 bases and J gave up 0 bases, with 19 bases separating them.

CDR3 in amino acids: CASSLVLANEQFF. In DNA, the CDR3 is TGTGCCAGCAGTTTAGTTCTGGCCAATGAGCAGTTCTTC. The chain recombines TRBV27 with TRBJ2-1, with no clear D. CDR1 and CDR2 from the germline V gene are MNHEY and SMNVEV (reference sequence). The CDR3 has 13 residues. Trimming cost V 2 bases and J 6 bases, with 8 bases left between them.

The rearrangement links TRBV29-1 to TRBJ1-2, with TRBD1 matching 10 bases. Losses at the gene ends were 4 bases for V and 1 base for J; bases not matched to a gene: 0. Per the germline V gene, CDR1 is SQVTM and CDR2 is ANQGSEA. This CDR3 spans 13 amino acids. As DNA, the CDR3 is TGCAGCGTTGGGGACAGGGGTAACTATGGCTACACCTTC. Translation gives CSVGDRGNYGYTF.

The genes are TRBV29-1 and TRBJ2-7; 8 positions match TRBD2. J was trimmed by 6 bases and V by 1 base; bases with no gene match: 2. Germline V gene data show CDR1 as SQVTM and CDR2 as ANQGSEA. This CDR3 comprises 12 residues. CDR3 sequence (DNA): TGCAGCGTTGAAGGGACTAGCACCGAGCAGTACTTC. As protein: CSVEGTSTEQYF.